This T cell receptor (beta chain) originates from a study of T cell repertoires in cytomegalovirus infection. In its sample, this clonotype was seen a few times. TCRdb re-analysed the reads in MiXCR, keeping a single row per CDR3 protein. The sample lists approximately 200,000 distinct CDR3 sequences, about 20% occurring once. There are 15 residues in the CDR3. Germline V gene sequence: CDR1 SEHNR, CDR2 FQNEAQ (reference sequence). Trimming left V 1 base short and J 3 bases short, with 10 bases between. The chain combines TRBV7-9 with TRBJ2-1; D possibly corresponds to TRBD1 (5 bases). The clonotype was recovered from a human donor in good health (CMV status not recorded). Some clones in this sample may be carry-over from other donors' samples. Source material: CD8+ T cells from PBMCs. The CDR3 loop is CASSLGQPNYNEQFF. For the CDR3, the DNA is TGTGCCAGCAGCTTAGGACAGCCGAACTACAATGAGCAGTTCTTC.